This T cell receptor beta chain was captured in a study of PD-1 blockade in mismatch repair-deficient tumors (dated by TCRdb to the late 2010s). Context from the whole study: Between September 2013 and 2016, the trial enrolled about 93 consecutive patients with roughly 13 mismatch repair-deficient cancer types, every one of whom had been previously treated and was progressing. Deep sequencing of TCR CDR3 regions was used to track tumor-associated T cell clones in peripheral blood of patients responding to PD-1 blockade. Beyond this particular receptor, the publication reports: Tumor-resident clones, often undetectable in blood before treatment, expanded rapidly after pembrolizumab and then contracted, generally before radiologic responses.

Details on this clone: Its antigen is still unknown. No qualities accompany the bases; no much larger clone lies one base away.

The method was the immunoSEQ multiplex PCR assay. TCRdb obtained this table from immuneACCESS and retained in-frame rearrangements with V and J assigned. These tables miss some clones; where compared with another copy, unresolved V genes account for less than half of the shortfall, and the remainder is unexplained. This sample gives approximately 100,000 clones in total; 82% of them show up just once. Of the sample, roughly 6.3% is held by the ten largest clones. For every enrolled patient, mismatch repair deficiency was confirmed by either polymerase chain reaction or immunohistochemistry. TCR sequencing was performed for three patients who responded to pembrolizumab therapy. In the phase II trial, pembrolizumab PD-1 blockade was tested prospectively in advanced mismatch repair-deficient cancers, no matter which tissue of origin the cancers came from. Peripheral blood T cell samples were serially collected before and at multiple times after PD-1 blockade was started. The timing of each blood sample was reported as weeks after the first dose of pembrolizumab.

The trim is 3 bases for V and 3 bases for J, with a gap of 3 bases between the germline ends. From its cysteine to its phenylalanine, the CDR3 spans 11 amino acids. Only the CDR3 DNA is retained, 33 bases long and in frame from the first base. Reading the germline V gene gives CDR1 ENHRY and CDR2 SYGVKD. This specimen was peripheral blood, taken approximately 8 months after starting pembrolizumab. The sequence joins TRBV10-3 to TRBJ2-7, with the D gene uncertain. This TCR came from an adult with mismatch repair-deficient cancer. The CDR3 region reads CAISDSYEQYF. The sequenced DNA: TGTGCCATCAGTGACAGCTACGAGCAGTACTTC.